The sequence of this T cell receptor (beta chain) was determined in a study of blood T cell repertoires in COVID-19. On the study more broadly: There were acute and convalescent COVID-19 samples, and they came from the United States, Italy and Spain. The cDNA or gDNA used as material had been derived from T cells, B-cell-depleted T cells, or PBMCs.

How the authors handled the data: How many nucleated cells were present was estimated from reference gene primer amplification. Clones were sequenced by immunoSEQ multiplex PCR, and TCRdb holds only the in-frame ones, with some missing. V, J and clone size are taken as reported in that table, and D and trimming were inferred from the DNA itself. The data show about 250,000 clones, with approximately 90% seen just once and around 3% held by the top ten. V was clipped by 3 bases and J by 5 bases; unmatched bases: 4. CDR1 SGHVS and CDR2 FQNEAQ come from the germline V gene. This CDR3 has 14 amino acids.

Sequencing input: peripheral blood. The chain recombines TRBV7-8 with TRBJ2-5; 9 nucleotides align to TRBD1. This receptor was obtained from a man in his late teens or twenties with active or convalescent COVID-19. CDR3 DNA: TGTGCCAGCAGCTTTACAGGGGGCGCGGAGACCCAGTACTTC. This sequence encodes CASSFTGGAETQYF.